This paragraph covers one T cell receptor beta chain sequence. Germline CDR1 reads DFQATT; CDR2 reads SNEGSKA (reference sequence). The CDR3 contains 14 residues. The data originate from a study of T cells expressing NK-cell markers. Generation of TCR beta cDNA was performed by 5'RACE template switching incorporating UMIs. TCRdb re-called the 5' RACE reads; one entry per CDR3 protein, DNA not given. The sample's table shows hundreds of thousands of distinct CDR3 sequences. This TCR derives from a man aged 18 to 69 in good health. This rearrangement joins TRBV20-1 to TRBJ2-5; TCRdb designates TRBD2, a call that cannot be tested without DNA. The material sequenced was blood T cells: a sorted CD56 or NKG2C T cell subset, CD4+ or CD8+ T cells, or bulk PBMC T cells (not recorded which). The CDR3 loop is CSASSLAGGETQYF.